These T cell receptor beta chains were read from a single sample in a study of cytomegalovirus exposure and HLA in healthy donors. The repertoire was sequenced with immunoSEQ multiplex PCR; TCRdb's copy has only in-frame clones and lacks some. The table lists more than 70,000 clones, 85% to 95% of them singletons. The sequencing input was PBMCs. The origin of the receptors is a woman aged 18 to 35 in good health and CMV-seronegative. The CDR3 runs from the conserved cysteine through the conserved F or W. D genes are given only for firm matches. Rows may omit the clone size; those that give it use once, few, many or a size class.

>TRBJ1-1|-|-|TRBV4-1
CASSQDIRGNTEAFF
TGCGCCAGCAGCCAAGATATTCGGGGGAACACTGAAGCTTTCTTT
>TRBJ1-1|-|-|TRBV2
CASMGGTQAFF
TGTGCCAGCATGGGGGGGACTCAAGCTTTCTTT
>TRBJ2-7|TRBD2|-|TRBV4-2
CASSQESGDSYEQYF
TGTGCCAGCAGCCAAGAGAGCGGGGACTCATACGAGCAGTACTTC
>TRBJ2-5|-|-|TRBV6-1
CASSRELWETQYF
TGTGCCAGCAGTAGAGAACTGTGGGAGACCCAGTACTTC
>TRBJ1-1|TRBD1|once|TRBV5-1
CASSKRGQQNTEAFF
TGCGCCAGTAGTAAACGGGGACAGCAGAACACTGAAGCTTTCTTT
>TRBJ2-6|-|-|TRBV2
CASTAISPGANVLTF
TGTGCCAGCACGGCTATTAGCCCTGGGGCCAACGTCCTGACTTTC
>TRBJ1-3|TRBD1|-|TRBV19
CASRAGTGSFSGNTIYF
TGTGCCAGTAGGGCGGGGACAGGGAGCTTCTCTGGAAACACCATATATTTT
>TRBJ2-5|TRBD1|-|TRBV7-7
CASSSGTVQETQYF
TGTGCCAGCAGCAGTGGGACAGTCCAAGAGACCCAGTACTTC
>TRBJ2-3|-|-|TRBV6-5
CASSYSRSSTDTQYF
TGTGCCAGCAGTTACTCGCGTAGTAGCACAGATACGCAGTATTTT
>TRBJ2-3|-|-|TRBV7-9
CASRRWSGRQVSSTDTQYF
TGTGCCAGCAGACGGTGGAGCGGGCGACAAGTTTCTAGCACAGATACGCAGTATTTT
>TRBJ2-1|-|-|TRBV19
CASSRNTGRNNEQFF
TGTGCCAGTAGTCGGAATACAGGGCGTAACAATGAGCAGTTCTTC
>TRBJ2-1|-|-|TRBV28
CASSLRTVYNEQFF
TGTGCCAGCAGTTTAAGGACAGTTTACAATGAGCAGTTCTTC
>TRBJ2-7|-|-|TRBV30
CACAWSAEQYF
TGTGCCTGTGCATGGAGTGCCGAGCAGTACTTC
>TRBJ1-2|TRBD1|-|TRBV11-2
CASTLGGTALSGYTF
TGTGCCAGCACCCTAGGAGGGACAGCGTTAAGTGGCTACACCTTC
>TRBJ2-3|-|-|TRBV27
CASSPRQGGFADTQYF
TGTGCCAGCAGCCCAAGACAGGGAGGTTTCGCAGATACGCAGTATTTT
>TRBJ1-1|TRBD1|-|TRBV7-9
CASSWGTGVKTEAFF
TGTGCCAGCAGCTGGGGGACAGGGGTTAAAACTGAAGCTTTCTTT
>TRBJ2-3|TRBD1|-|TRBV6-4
CASSEAPGQGSDTQYF
TGTGCCAGCAGTGAGGCCCCGGGACAGGGATCAGATACGCAGTATTTT
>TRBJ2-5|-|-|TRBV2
CASRVGGQETQYF
TGTGCCAGCCGGGTGGGGGGTCAAGAGACCCAGTACTTC
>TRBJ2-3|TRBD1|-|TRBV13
CASSPGQGTDTQYF
TGTGCCAGCAGCCCCGGACAGGGTACAGATACGCAGTATTTT
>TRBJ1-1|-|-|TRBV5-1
CASSSQWNTEAFF
TGCGCCAGCAGCTCCCAGTGGAACACTGAAGCTTTCTTT
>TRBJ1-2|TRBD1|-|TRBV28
CASSIPGQGNYGYTF
TGTGCCAGCAGTATACCGGGACAGGGAAACTATGGCTACACCTTC
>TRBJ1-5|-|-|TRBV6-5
CASSSGYNQPQHF
TGTGCCAGCAGTTCGGGTTACAATCAGCCCCAGCATTTT
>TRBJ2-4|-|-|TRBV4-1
CASSQAGLIQYF
TGCGCCAGCAGCCAAGCGGGTCTCATTCAGTACTTC
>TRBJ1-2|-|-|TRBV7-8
CASSLGQNYGYTF
TGTGCCAGCAGCTTGGGCCAGAACTATGGCTACACCTTC
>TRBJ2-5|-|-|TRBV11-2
CASSSTGSQETQYF
TGTGCCAGCAGCTCGACCGGGTCCCAAGAGACCCAGTACTTC
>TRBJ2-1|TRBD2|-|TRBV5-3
CARSLGTSSYNEQFF
TGTGCCAGAAGCTTGGGGACTAGCTCCTACAATGAGCAGTTCTTC
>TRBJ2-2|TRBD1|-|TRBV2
CASSEGSGGTGELFF
TGTGCCAGCAGTGAAGGATCAGGGGGCACCGGGGAGCTGTTTTTT
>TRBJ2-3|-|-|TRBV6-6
CASSYSRDTDTQYF
TGTGCCAGCAGTTACTCTCGGGACACAGATACGCAGTATTTT
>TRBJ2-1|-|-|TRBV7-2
CASSLWAGDNEQFF
TGTGCCAGCAGCTTATGGGCAGGGGACAATGAGCAGTTCTTC
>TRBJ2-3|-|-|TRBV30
CACLGQGRADTQYF
TGTGCCTGCTTGGGGCAGGGGAGAGCAGATACGCAGTATTTT
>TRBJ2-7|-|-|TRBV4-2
CASSDVRDTSYEQYF
TGTGCCAGCAGCGACGTGCGGGATACCTCCTACGAGCAGTACTTC
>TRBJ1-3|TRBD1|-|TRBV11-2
CASRPTGGAWNTIYF
TGTGCCAGCAGGCCTACAGGGGGCGCGTGGAACACCATATATTTT
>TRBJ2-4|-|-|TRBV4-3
CASSQDPGGGLAKNIQYF
TGCGCCAGCAGCCAAGATCCGGGCGGGGGCTTAGCCAAAAACATTCAGTACTTC
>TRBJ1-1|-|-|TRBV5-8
CASSYRGGMATEAFF
TGTGCCAGCAGCTACAGAGGGGGTATGGCCACTGAAGCTTTCTTT
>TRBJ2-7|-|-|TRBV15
CATSRDRLAYEQYF
TGTGCCACCAGCAGAGATAGACTAGCCTACGAGCAGTACTTC
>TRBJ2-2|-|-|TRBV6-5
CASSYSDMNTGELFF
TGTGCCAGCAGTTACTCGGACATGAACACCGGGGAGCTGTTTTTT
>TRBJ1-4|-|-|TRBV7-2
CASSLPDEKLFF
TGTGCCAGCAGCTTGCCAGATGAAAAACTGTTTTTT
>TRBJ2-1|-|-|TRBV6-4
CASSPGNHNEQFF
TGTGCCAGCAGCCCCGGGAACCACAATGAGCAGTTCTTC
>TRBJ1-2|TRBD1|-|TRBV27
CASDSSNGTGDYGYTF
TGTGCCAGCGATTCGTCAAATGGGACAGGGGACTATGGCTACACCTTC
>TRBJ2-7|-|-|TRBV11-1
CASSTRGTYEQYF
TGTGCCAGCAGCACCCGGGGGACCTACGAGCAGTACTTC
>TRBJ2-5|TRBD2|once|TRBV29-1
CSVGLTSGSQETQYF
TGCAGCGTTGGATTGACTAGCGGGAGCCAAGAGACCCAGTACTTC
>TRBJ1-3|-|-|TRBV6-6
CASSYGGRSSGNTIYF
TGTGCCAGCAGTTATGGTGGGAGGAGCTCTGGAAACACCATATATTTT
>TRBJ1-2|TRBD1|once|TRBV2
CASSGQGTIEGYTF
TGTGCCAGCAGTGGACAGGGGACTATCGAGGGCTACACCTTC
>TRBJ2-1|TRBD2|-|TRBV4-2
CASSQDRGGANEQFF
TGTGCCAGCAGCCAAGATCGCGGGGGGGCCAATGAGCAGTTCTTC
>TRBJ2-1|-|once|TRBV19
CASSLTRMNEQFF
TGTGCCAGTAGTCTAACTAGAATGAATGAGCAGTTCTTC
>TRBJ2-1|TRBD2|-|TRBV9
CASSVASGGLYEQFF
TGTGCCAGCAGCGTAGCTAGCGGGGGGCTCTATGAGCAGTTCTTC
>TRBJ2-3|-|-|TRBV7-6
CASSLREGHTDTQYF
TGTGCCAGCAGCTTGCGCGAGGGACACACAGATACGCAGTATTTT
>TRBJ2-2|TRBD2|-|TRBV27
CASRERGGTGELFF
TGTGCCAGCAGGGAGCGGGGGGGTACCGGGGAGCTGTTTTTT
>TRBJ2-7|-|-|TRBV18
CASSAGDIYEQYF
TGTGCCAGCTCAGCAGGGGACATCTACGAGCAGTACTTC
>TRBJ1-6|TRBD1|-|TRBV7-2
CASSRQGVINSPLHF
TGTGCCAGCAGCAGACAGGGGGTAATTAATTCACCCCTCCACTTT
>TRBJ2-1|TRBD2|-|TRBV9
CASSVGLAGDHEQFF
TGTGCCAGCAGCGTAGGGCTAGCGGGGGACCATGAGCAGTTCTTC
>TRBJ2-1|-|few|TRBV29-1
CSVDGGTVDEQFF
TGCAGCGTTGACGGAGGGACAGTCGATGAGCAGTTCTTC
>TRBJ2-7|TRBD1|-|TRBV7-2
CASSFPGQGYEQYF
TGTGCCAGCAGCTTTCCGGGACAGGGCTACGAGCAGTACTTC
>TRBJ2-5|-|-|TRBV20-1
CSARQQETQYF
TGCAGTGCTCGACAGCAAGAGACCCAGTACTTC
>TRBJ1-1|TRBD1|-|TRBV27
CASSRTGTEAFF
TGTGCCAGCAGTAGGACAGGGACTGAAGCTTTCTTT
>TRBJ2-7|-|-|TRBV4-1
CASSQQGGSWEQYF
TGCGCCAGCAGCCAACAGGGGGGCTCTTGGGAGCAGTACTTC
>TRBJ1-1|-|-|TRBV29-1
CSVEPGNTEAFF
TGCAGCGTTGAACCCGGGAACACTGAAGCTTTCTTT